These 16 T cell receptor beta chains share one sample of origin, sequenced in a study of PD-1 blockade in mismatch repair-deficient tumors. The protocol was immunoSEQ multiplex PCR, while the TCRdb copy is restricted to in-frame clones and leaves out a portion. The table has more than 85,000 clones, over 65% seen once. The sample in question was peripheral blood, obtained roughly 36 weeks after starting pembrolizumab. Receptor source: an adult with mismatch repair-deficient cancer.

The J gene is TRBJ2-1, the V gene TRBV5-6; D might be TRBD2 (5 bases). The CDR3 covers 15 residues. Between the trimmed V and J ends, which lost 4 bases and 6 bases, there was a span of 17 bases. Per the germline V gene, CDR1 is SGHDT and CDR2 is YYEEEE. The chain's CDR3 is CASSREEAPPNEQFF. CDR3 nucleotide sequence: TGTGCCAGCAGCCGCGAGGAGGCTCCTCCCAATGAGCAGTTCTTC.

This clone was observed a handful of times. J is TRBJ1-4 and V is TRBV7-9; D is uncertain. CDR3 length: 12 amino acids. With 6 bases removed from V and 3 bases from J, the gap between germline ends came to 5 bases. Germline CDR1 reads SEHNR; CDR2 reads FQNEAQ (reference sequence). CDR3 in amino acids: CASRESNEKLFF. In DNA, the CDR3 is TGTGCCAGCAGGGAGTCTAATGAAAAACTGTTTTTT.

This clone was found a few times. This chain connects TRBV10-3 to TRBJ1-2, with D maybe TRBD1 (5 bases). In germline, CDR1 is ENHRY, CDR2 SYGVKD. The CDR3 totals 12 residues. Trimming removed 6 bases at V and 8 bases at J, with 13 bases between. The CDR3 is CAISGTHDGYTF. The CDR3 bases are TGTGCCATCAGCGGGACGCACGACGGCTACACCTTC.

The rearrangement uses TRBV7-2 and TRBJ2-5, with 7 bases identical to TRBD1. CDR1 SGHTA and CDR2 FQGNSA come from the germline V gene. The ends lost 5 bases at V and 9 bases at J; junction bases unmatched: 15. The CDR3 sequence is 15 residues long. The CDR3 loop reads CASSTLRDSIGAQYF. CDR3 in DNA: TGTGCCAGCAGCACCCTCCGGGACAGTATTGGGGCCCAGTACTTC.

The chain is built from TRBV9 and TRBJ1-4; D possibly corresponds to TRBD1 (5 bases). V was pared by 3 bases and J by 3 bases, with 9 bases between. Germline lookup yields CDR1 SGDLS and CDR2 YYNGEE. The CDR3 extends over 14 amino acids. CDR3 nucleotide sequence: TGTGCCAGCAGCGAGGGGATGGCTAATGAAAAACTGTTTTTT. It yields the protein CASSEGMANEKLFF.

The chain recombines TRBV27 with TRBJ1-2; the D gene is possibly TRBD1 (6 bases). The CDR3 has 15 residues. The germline V gene has CDR1 MNHEY and CDR2 SMNVEV (reference sequence). V was clipped by 0 bases and J by 5 bases, with 13 bases between them. The CDR3 sequence is CASSLSAGGVYGYTF. Written as DNA, the CDR3 is TGTGCCAGCAGTTTATCAGCCGGGGGCGTTTATGGCTACACCTTC.

This clone was seen only a few times. The chain employs TRBV27 and TRBJ2-3, with 8 bases that match TRBD2. After removal of 3 bases from V and 6 bases from J, the junction contained 11 bases not matched to a gene. The CDR3 extends over 16 amino acids. Germline CDR1 MNHEY, CDR2 SMNVEV (reference sequence). The CDR3 bases are TGTGCCAGCAGTTTTAGCCCGGGACTAGAACGGGATACGCAGTATTTT. Translated: CASSFSPGLERDTQYF.

This clone came up a few times. The chain has TRBV4-2 and TRBJ2-2; unclear D gene. Deletions cut 1 base from V and 1 base from J, with 7 bases between. Looked up from germline, CDR1 is LGHNA and CDR2 is YNFKEQ. The CDR3 contains 15 residues. Here the CDR3 DNA reads TGTGCCAGCAGCCAAGCGGAAGGGAACACCGGGGAGCTGTTTTTT. It yields the protein CASSQAEGNTGELFF.

This clone was observed once. This chain connects TRBV29-1 to TRBJ2-3; D is possibly TRBD2 (6 bases). Trimming removed 6 bases from V and 2 bases from J, with 9 bases in between. The length of the CDR3 is 12 residues. CDR1 and CDR2 from the germline V gene are SQVTM and ANQGSEA. DNA for the CDR3: TGCAGCGTGCGGGGACTCACAGATACGCAGTATTTT. Translation gives CSVRGLTDTQYF.

This clone was observed a single time. The chain uses TRBV18 and TRBJ2-1; possibly TRBD1 or TRBD2 for D (5 bases each). Germline CDR1 reads KGHSH; CDR2 reads LQKENI. This CDR3 spans 16 amino acids. The V end lost 2 bases, the J end lost 2 bases, and 13 bases lay between the germline ends. DNA of the CDR3: TGTGCCAGCTCACCAGAGGGGTACAGTGCCTACAATGAGCAGTTCTTC. The encoded protein is CASSPEGYSAYNEQFF.

The V gene is TRBV11-1, the J gene TRBJ2-3; 10 bases are a match to TRBD2. The CDR3 spans 14 residues. CDR1 and CDR2 (germline): SGHAT, FQDESV (reference sequence). V lost 5 bases to trimming and J lost 7 bases; unmatched junction nucleotides: 6. The CDR3 protein is CASSRGGLAHTQYF. CDR3 in DNA: TGTGCCAGCAGCAGGGGGGGACTAGCGCATACGCAGTATTTT.

The gene calls are TRBV7-9 and TRBJ1-5; D is ambiguous. The CDR3 contains 13 residues. Per the germline V gene, CDR1 is SEHNR and CDR2 is FQNEAQ (reference sequence). Trimming took off 2 bases at V and 6 bases at J, with 8 bases between the two ends. In nucleotides, the CDR3 is TGTGCCAGCAGCTTATCCGAAACTCAGCCCCAGCATTTT. It yields the protein CASSLSETQPQHF.

This clone was seen just once. V and J are TRBV10-3 and TRBJ1-1; 7 nucleotides align to TRBD1. V shed 6 bases, J shed 3 bases, and the junction held 4 bases outside the gene matches. There are 13 residues in the CDR3. The germline V gene has CDR1 ENHRY and CDR2 SYGVKD. CDR3 sequence: CAISPTGDTEAFF. DNA of the CDR3: TGTGCCATCAGCCCTACAGGGGACACTGAAGCTTTCTTT.

For the CDR3, the DNA is TGTGCCAGCAGTTTAAGGCAGGGGAATCAGCCCCAGCATTTT. Translating gives CASSLRQGNQPQHF. V gene TRBV27 combines with J gene TRBJ1-5, with D possibly TRBD1 on 6 matching bases. Germline-derived CDR1 and CDR2 are MNHEY and SMNVEV (reference sequence). V lost 2 bases, J lost 4 bases, and 9 bases lay in between. CDR3 length: 14 amino acids.

This rearrangement joins TRBV11-3 to TRBJ2-6; D gene ambiguous. This CDR3 has 15 residues. CDR1 is SGHNT and CDR2 is YENEEA in the germline V gene. Trimming shortened V by 5 bases and J by 0 bases, and 8 bases separated the two germline ends. This chain's CDR3 is CASSPRFSGANVLTF. The CDR3 nucleotides are TGTGCCAGCAGCCCTCGATTCTCTGGGGCCAACGTCCTGACTTTC.

CDR3 amino acids: CASSSQLVSYEQYF. Written as DNA, the CDR3 is TGTGCCAGCAGTTCCCAACTAGTTTCCTACGAGCAGTACTTC. This chain links TRBV27 with TRBJ2-7; the D gene is possibly TRBD2 (5 bases). Trimming left V 4 bases short and J 1 base short, with 11 bases between. CDR1 is MNHEY, CDR2 SMNVEV, per germline (reference sequence). This CDR3 is built from 14 residues.